This record concerns one TCR beta chain sequence. V lost 6 bases to trimming and J lost 2 bases; unmatched junction nucleotides: 5. The CDR3 is 14 residues long. The germline CDR1 and CDR2 sequences are MNHEY and SVGAGI. This specimen belongs to a study of blood T cell repertoires in COVID-19. The method was immunoSEQ multiplex PCR; TCRdb's version includes in-frame clones alone and lacks a portion of them. The data hold roughly 400,000 clones, with 85% to 90% observed a single time. The TCR originated in a man aged 25 to 40 who had recovered from COVID-19. The rearrangement uses TRBV6-5 and TRBJ2-3; 7 nucleotides match TRBD2. The sequencing sample was made of PBMCs or T cells enriched from blood (not recorded which). The CDR3 DNA reads as TGTGCCAGCAGAAAGAGGGACTACACAGATACGCAGTATTTT. Residues: CASRKRDYTDTQYF.